Shown below are 26 T cell receptor beta chains from a single sample sequenced in a study of blood T cell repertoires in COVID-19. Method: immunoSEQ multiplex PCR; TCRdb's copy keeps in-frame clones and lacks some. The sample carries some 140,000 clones, about four fifths recorded once. The sequenced material came from peripheral blood. Source of these receptors: a woman at least 80 years old with acute or convalescent COVID-19.

The genes are TRBV10-2 and TRBJ2-3; D remains unclear. The V gene lost 4 bases and the J gene lost 6 bases, with 11 bases spanning the gap. Germline CDR1 WSHSY, CDR2 SAAADI. This CDR3 has 13 residues. The CDR3 loop reads CASSGSRIDTQYF. The CDR3, as DNA: TGCGCCAGCAGTGGGAGTCGTATTGATACGCAGTATTTT.

This clone showed up just once. The CDR3 coding sequence is TGTGCCAGCAGAACAGGGGTGGACACCGGGGAGCTGTTTTTT. Translation: CASRTGVDTGELFF. The chain is built from TRBV5-4 and TRBJ2-2; 7 nucleotides line up with TRBD1. V gave up 5 bases and J gave up 3 bases; unmatched junction bases: 4. This CDR3 is built from 14 residues. Per germline, CDR1 SGHNT and CDR2 YYREEE (reference sequence).

This rearrangement joins TRBV10-1 to TRBJ2-7, with 8 bases identical to TRBD2. The CDR3 is made up of 15 amino acids. V gave up 2 bases and J gave up 7 bases; unmatched junction bases: 10. Germline V CDR1 and CDR2: WNHNN, SYGVQD (reference sequence). The CDR3, as DNA: TGCGCCAGCAGTGAGCTGGCTAGCGGGCCTATGGAGCAGTACTTC. It is translated as CASSELASGPMEQYF.

The V gene is TRBV5-4, the J gene TRBJ2-7; 10 bases agree with TRBD2. The junction had 10 bases not matched to a gene; V was cut back by 2 bases and J by 5 bases. This CDR3 has 16 amino acids. CDR1 and CDR2 (germline): SGHNT, YYREEE (reference sequence). CDR3 DNA: TGTGCCAGCAGCTTTTTAGGGCTAGCGGGAGTCGACGAGCAGTACTTC. Translating it yields CASSFLGLAGVDEQYF.

The V and J genes are TRBV11-2 and TRBJ1-5, with unresolved D. V gave up 5 bases and J gave up 6 bases, with 11 bases separating them. The germline V gene has CDR1 SGHAT and CDR2 FQNNGV. This CDR3 region has 13 residues. DNA for the CDR3: TGTGCCAGCAGCCAGGAAATCGGTCAGCCCCAGCATTTT. Amino acids: CASSQEIGQPQHF. Filled out from reference TRBV11-2 and TRBJ1-5, the complete variable domain reads EAGVAQSPRYKIIEKRQSVAFWCNPISGHATLYWYQQILGQGPKLLIQFQNNGVVDDSQLPKDRFSAERLKGVDSTLKIQPAKLEDSAVYLCASSQEIGQPQHFGDGTRLSIL.

V and J are TRBV7-9 and TRBJ1-1; TRBD1 agrees at 7 bases. Trimming at V came to 3 bases and at J to 4 bases, leaving 5 bases not matched to a gene. The CDR3 runs to 14 residues. Germline V gene data show CDR1 as SEHNR and CDR2 as FQNEAQ (reference sequence). CDR3 bases: TGTGCCAGCAGCTTTAACAGGGGCGGCACTGAAGCTTTCTTT. Encoded protein: CASSFNRGGTEAFF.

This clone has a handful of counts. The chain has TRBV14 and TRBJ2-7, with D unclear. CDR1 is SGHDN, CDR2 FVKESK, per germline. The CDR3 covers 14 residues. V was clipped by 0 bases and J by 5 bases, with 11 bases between them. In nucleotides, the CDR3 is TGTGCCAGCAGCCAAGATACAGTTTCCCACGAGCAGTACTTC. Amino acid sequence: CASSQDTVSHEQYF.

The chain combines TRBV20-1 with TRBJ1-2; D is ambiguous. The CDR3 totals 11 residues. The V gene lost 0 bases and the J gene lost 5 bases, with 4 bases spanning the gap. The germline V gene has CDR1 DFQATT and CDR2 SNEGSKA (reference sequence). As DNA, the CDR3 is TGCAGTGCTAGAGACAGTTATGGCTACACCTTC. It specifies CSARDSYGYTF.

The genes are TRBV19 and TRBJ1-4, with D uncertain. Trimming cost V 6 bases and J 8 bases, with 10 bases left between them. The germline gives CDR1 LNHDA, CDR2 SQIVND (reference sequence). The CDR3 is 12 residues long. CDR3 residues: CASSQLREKLFF. In DNA form, the CDR3 reads TGTGCCAGTAGCCAACTTCGGGAAAAACTGTTTTTT.

The V and J genes are TRBV27 and TRBJ2-5; D gene ambiguous. This CDR3 region has 14 residues. The V gene lost 6 bases and the J gene lost 0 bases, with 11 bases spanning the gap. The V gene's germline CDR1 is MNHEY and CDR2 SMNVEV (reference sequence). For the CDR3, the DNA is TGTGCCAGCAGAGGCGACGGGTACCAAGAGACCCAGTACTTC. It codes for CASRGDGYQETQYF.

This clone was detected a few times. This CDR3 is also generated by other DNA sequences in the sample. V gene TRBV7-8 combines with J gene TRBJ2-7; 8 bases align to TRBD1. In germline, CDR1 is SGHVS, CDR2 FQNEAQ. There are 14 residues in the CDR3. Trimming took 5 bases from V and 1 from J; bases not matched to a gene: 4. The CDR3 region is CASSRDRGSYEQYF. DNA for the CDR3: TGTGCCAGCAGCCGAGACAGGGGTTCCTACGAGCAGTACTTC.

V is TRBV5-6 and J is TRBJ2-1; TRBD1 matches at 8 bases. Per germline, CDR1 SGHDT and CDR2 YYEEEE. V was clipped by 4 bases and J by 3 bases; unmatched bases: 12. CDR3 length equals 17 residues. The CDR3 bases are TGTGCCAGCAGCCATCTGGGACAGGCCATCCGCTACAATGAGCAGTTCTTC. As protein: CASSHLGQAIRYNEQFF.

This clone has only a few counts. The chain couples TRBV7-9 to TRBJ2-7; 8 bases map to TRBD1. Germline CDR1 reads SEHNR; CDR2 reads FQNEAQ (reference sequence). The CDR3 runs 14 residues. The junction had 5 bases not matched to a gene; V was cut back by 5 bases and J by 2 bases. The CDR3 DNA reads TGTGCCAGCAGCATAACAGGGGGAACCTACGAGCAGTACTTC. Amino acids: CASSITGGTYEQYF.

Only a few counts were recorded for this clone. The chain carries TRBV18 and TRBJ2-5; 7 nucleotides match TRBD1. The CDR3 has 14 amino acids. Losses at the gene ends were 4 bases for V and 4 bases for J; bases not matched to a gene: 6. The germline V gene has CDR1 KGHSH and CDR2 LQKENI. As DNA, the CDR3 is TGTGCCAGCTCACTCCGAGGGGACAGAGAGACCCAGTACTTC. Residues: CASSLRGDRETQYF.

V and J are TRBV7-9 and TRBJ2-5, with 10 positions matching TRBD1. The V gene's germline CDR1 is SEHNR and CDR2 FQNEAQ (reference sequence). After removal of 5 bases from V and 6 bases from J, the junction contained 9 bases not matched to a gene. This CDR3 comprises 15 residues. This chain's CDR3 is CASSLGQGVQKTQYF. CDR3 nucleotide sequence: TGTGCCAGCAGCCTAGGACAGGGGGTACAGAAGACCCAGTACTTC.

This chain joins TRBV4-1 and TRBJ1-4, with D possibly TRBD1 on 5 matching bases. This CDR3 is built from 16 residues. Looked up from germline, CDR1 is MGHRA and CDR2 is YSYEKL. The germline V and J ends were trimmed by 3 bases and 3 bases, with 14 bases remaining between them. CDR3: CASSQATGPPNEKLFF. Written as DNA, the CDR3 is TGCGCCAGCAGCCAGGCTACAGGCCCCCCTAATGAAAAACTGTTTTTT.

This rearrangement joins TRBV2 to TRBJ2-5; 8 nucleotides align to TRBD2. CDR1 and CDR2 (germline): SNHLY, FYNNEI. The ends lost 4 bases at V and 1 base at J; junction bases unmatched: 5. The CDR3 extends over 15 amino acids. CDR3 nucleotide sequence: TGTGCCAGCAGTGTTCTAGCGGGCCCCCAAGAGACCCAGTACTTC. Protein product: CASSVLAGPQETQYF.

The rearrangement joins TRBV4-3 to TRBJ1-4; D is possibly TRBD1 (6 bases). Germline values: CDR1 LGHNA, CDR2 YSLEER. This CDR3 region has 17 residues. V was pared by 4 bases and J by 0 bases, with 15 bases between. The CDR3 DNA follows: TGCGCCAGCAGCCGTAACCCACAGGGAACAACTAATGAAAAACTGTTTTTT. It yields the protein CASSRNPQGTTNEKLFF.

V and J are TRBV6-2 or TRBV6-3 and TRBJ1-2; unclear D gene. V dropped 5 bases and J dropped 8 bases, with 21 bases sitting between them. Germline values: CDR1 MNHEY, CDR2 SVGEGT. CDR3 length equals 15 residues. The CDR3 sequence is CASSGNAAVTEGYTF. CDR3 DNA: TGTGCCAGCAGTGGGAACGCAGCGGTGACGGAGGGCTACACCTTC.

CDR3 region: CASSQERASGTQYF. The DNA of the CDR3 is TGCGCCAGCAGCCAAGAGAGGGCTAGCGGGACCCAGTACTTC. The chain recombines TRBV4-1 with TRBJ2-5, with 7 nucleotides matching TRBD2. The germline gives CDR1 MGHRA, CDR2 YSYEKL. The CDR3 has 14 amino acids. Trimming took 0 bases from V and 7 from J; bases not matched to a gene: 5.

V gene TRBV5-1 combines with J gene TRBJ1-1; 8 positions agree with TRBD1. The CDR3 covers 16 residues. V trimming: 0 bases; J trimming: 5 bases; junction bases outside the gene matches: 9. The germline CDR1 and CDR2 sequences are SGHRS and YFSETQ. DNA of the CDR3: TGCGCCAGCAGCTTGGATACGACAGGGGAGGGGACTGAAGCTTTCTTT. This gives the protein CASSLDTTGEGTEAFF.

On this clone itself: One end of the junction fails to match germline, which may point to a read error. The CDR3 DNA is TGTGCCAGCAGGGGTCAGGCGCGCTTC. It encodes CASRGQARF. The chain joins TRBV13 to TRBJ2-7; D remains ambiguous. In germline, CDR1 is PRHDT, CDR2 FYEKMQ (reference sequence). This CDR3 is built from 9 residues.

The chain links TRBV18 to TRBJ1-5; a possible D gene is TRBD1 (5 bases). The CDR3 extends over 15 amino acids. With 0 bases removed from V and 6 bases from J, the gap between germline ends came to 12 bases. Germline V gene data show CDR1 as KGHSH and CDR2 as LQKENI. The chain's CDR3 is CASSPPQGVGQPQHF. The CDR3 DNA reads as TGTGCCAGCTCACCACCGCAAGGGGTAGGTCAGCCCCAGCATTTT.

This clone was recorded once. The V gene is TRBV6-6, the J gene TRBJ1-2; D perhaps matches TRBD1 (5 bases). Trimming left V 6 bases short and J 4 bases short, with 30 bases between. This CDR3 spans 19 amino acids. From germline, CDR1 is MNHNY and CDR2 SVGAGI (reference sequence). The CDR3: CASSLDTQIVGGISYGYTF. In nucleotides, the CDR3 is TGTGCCAGCAGCTTGGACACCCAGATAGTAGGAGGGATTAGCTATGGCTACACCTTC.

The chain has TRBV19 and TRBJ2-5, with D possibly matching TRBD2 (5 bases). The germline V gene has CDR1 LNHDA and CDR2 SQIVND (reference sequence). CDR3 length: 13 residues. The V and J ends lost 0 bases and 8 bases respectively, with 10 bases between them. The CDR3 nucleotides are TGTGCCAGTAGTATAGATCTCCGGGGAACCCAGTACTTC. It is translated as CASSIDLRGTQYF.

This rearrangement joins TRBV27 to TRBJ1-5; TRBD1 matches at 9 bases. With V trimmed by 5 bases and J by 10 bases, 33 bases remained unmatched. This CDR3 spans 22 amino acids. Germline V CDR1 and CDR2: MNHEY, SMNVEV (reference sequence). CDR3 sequence reads: CASSPTGQGRGTARGESAPQHF. The CDR3 DNA follows: TGTGCCAGCAGTCCCACGGGACAGGGTCGAGGGACAGCTCGAGGGGAATCCGCACCCCAGCATTTT.